The clone carrying this TCR beta chain occurred a few times. What it recognizes is unknown. This CDR3 region has 14 residues. V shed 8 bases, J shed 1 base, and the junction held 6 bases outside the gene matches. Germline V gene data show CDR1 as DFQATT and CDR2 as SNEGSKA (reference sequence). The record originates from a study of T cells in Graves' hyperthyroidism and ophthalmopathy. General observations from the study: Among thyroid clonotypes expanded above 0.001, most also appeared in blood. Researchers report that a 13 V-J model separated ophthalmopathy from stable hyperthyroidism. Model output signaled ophthalmopathy a median 6.5 months ahead of onset.

Using RNA transcripts as the source, TCR beta CDR3 regions were amplified. With the HTBI primer set, the TCR CDR3 went through a first round of RT-PCR. TCRdb re-derived calls from the multiplex PCR reads in MiXCR, one entry per CDR3 protein. The repertoire holds 500,000 to 750,000 distinct CDR3 sequences, with 12% to 15% as singletons. The chain combines TRBV20-1 with TRBJ2-3; 10 bases map to TRBD2. This clonotype originated in a young woman with Graves' ophthalmopathy. Specimen: blood. The CDR3 DNA is TGCAGTACCAAGGGGACTAGCGGCACAGATACGCAGTATTTT. Translated, it gives CSTKGTSGTDTQYF.